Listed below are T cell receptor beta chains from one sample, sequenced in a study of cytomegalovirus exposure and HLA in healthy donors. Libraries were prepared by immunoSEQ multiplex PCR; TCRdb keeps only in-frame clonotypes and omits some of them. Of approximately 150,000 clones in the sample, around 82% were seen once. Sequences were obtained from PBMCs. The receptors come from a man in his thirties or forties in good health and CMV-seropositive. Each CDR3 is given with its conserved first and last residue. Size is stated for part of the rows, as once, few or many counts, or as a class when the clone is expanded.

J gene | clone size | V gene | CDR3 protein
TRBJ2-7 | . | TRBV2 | CASSEGTGVGEQYF
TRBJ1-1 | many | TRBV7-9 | CASSSGQREAFF
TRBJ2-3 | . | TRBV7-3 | CASSLNGGLTDTQYF
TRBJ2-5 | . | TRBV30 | CAWSAGVEETQYF
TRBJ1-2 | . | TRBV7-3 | CASSLTGASADGYTF
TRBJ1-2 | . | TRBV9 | CASSVTPSVANYGYTF
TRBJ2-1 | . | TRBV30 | CAWIYRERWTDEQFF
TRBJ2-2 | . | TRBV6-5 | CASSATGVDTGELFF
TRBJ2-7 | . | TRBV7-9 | CASSGERDRGSNEQYF
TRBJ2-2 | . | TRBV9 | CASSDRANTGELFF
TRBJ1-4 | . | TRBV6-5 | CASSPRRATNEKLFF
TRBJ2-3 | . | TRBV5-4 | CASPAASGGTDTQYF
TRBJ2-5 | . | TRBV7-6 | CASSSTGLETQYF
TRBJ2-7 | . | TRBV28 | CASSPRRAYEQYF
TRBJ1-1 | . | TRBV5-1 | CASSWEYRGMNTEAFF
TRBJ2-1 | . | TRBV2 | CASSEFRTGKLYNEQFF
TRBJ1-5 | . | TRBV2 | CASSEDWRAQPQHF
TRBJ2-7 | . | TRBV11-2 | CASSLDYTSYEQYF
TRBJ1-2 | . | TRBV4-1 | CASSAQALQSYGYTF
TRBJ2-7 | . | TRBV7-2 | CASSEGTGPYEQYF
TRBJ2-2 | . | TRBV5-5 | CASSLYRRVTGELFF
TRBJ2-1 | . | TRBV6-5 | CASSGGASYNEQFF
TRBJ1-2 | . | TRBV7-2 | CASSSEYRVGYTF
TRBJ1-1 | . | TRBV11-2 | CASSLGSDWGTMNTEAFF
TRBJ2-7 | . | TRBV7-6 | CASSLEVGTAYEQYF
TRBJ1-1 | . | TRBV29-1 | CSVEGWTGGFEAFF
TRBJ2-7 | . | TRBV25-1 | CASSGTAYEQYF
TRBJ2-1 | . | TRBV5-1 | CASSPLTQSDEQFF
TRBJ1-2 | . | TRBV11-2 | CASSLGQRGYTF
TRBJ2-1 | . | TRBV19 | CASVSRDRGHEQFF
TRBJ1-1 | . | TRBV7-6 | CASSLRPGAEAFF
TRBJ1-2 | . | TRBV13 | CASRDPTGPGLGGYTF
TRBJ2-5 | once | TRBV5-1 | CASSLDVGQGAETQYF
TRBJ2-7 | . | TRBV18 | CASSPAGTGGVNEQYF
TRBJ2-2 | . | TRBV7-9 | CASSPWLTGELFF
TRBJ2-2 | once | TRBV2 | CASRLQGPGGELFF
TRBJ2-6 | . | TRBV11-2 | CASSSGTVPGANVLTF
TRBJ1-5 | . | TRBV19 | CASSWDREANQPQHF
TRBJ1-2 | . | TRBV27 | CASSFSGQGAGGYTF
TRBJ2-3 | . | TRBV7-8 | CASSRFGGAGSMVGGTDTQYF
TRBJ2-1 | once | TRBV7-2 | CASSLAGTDGVNEQFF
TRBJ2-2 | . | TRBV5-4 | CASSTGRPSTGELFF
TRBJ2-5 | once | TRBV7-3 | CASSLGQGKRETQYF
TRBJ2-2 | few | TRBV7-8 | CASSVTGGGTGELFF
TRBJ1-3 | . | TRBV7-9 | CASSPPVFGGNTIYF
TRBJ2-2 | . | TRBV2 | CASSGDLGTGSNPGELFF
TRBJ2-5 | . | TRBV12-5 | CASGLGAGETQYF
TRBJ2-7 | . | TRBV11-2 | CASSLLEVYEQYF
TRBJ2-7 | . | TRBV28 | CASEGSATYEQYF
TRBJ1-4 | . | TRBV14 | CASSPGTGNEKLFF
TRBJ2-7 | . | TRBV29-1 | CSVESKAGGPYEQYF
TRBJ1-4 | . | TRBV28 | CATQVNEKLFF
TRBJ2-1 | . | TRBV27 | CASSLSLKTSGEVF
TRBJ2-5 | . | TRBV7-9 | CASSYTTGQETQYF
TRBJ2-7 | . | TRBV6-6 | CASSYSPRGYEQYF